The rows below give T cell receptor beta chains drawn from one sample of a study of T cells in Graves' hyperthyroidism and ophthalmopathy. TCRdb used MiXCR to reprocess the multiplex PCR reads, holding one entry per CDR3 protein. The repertoire consists of almost 500,000 distinct CDR3 sequences, with 22% occurring once and the leading ten covering under 55%. The sequenced sample consisted of blood. The receptors derive from a woman in her seventies with Graves' ophthalmopathy. CDR3s include the opening cysteine and the closing phenylalanine or tryptophan. Fields, in order: CDR3 length, D gene, J gene, V gene, clone size, CDR3 DNA, CDR3 protein. The D gene is left open where the match is weak. Size is stated for part of the rows, as once, few or many counts, or as a class when the clone is expanded.

>15|NA|TRBJ2-5|TRBV7-9|many
TGTGCCAGCAGCCCTCCGGGGGCCCGCCAAGAGACCCAGTACTTC
CASSPPGARQETQYF
>13|NA|TRBJ1-4|TRBV7-9|NA
TGTGCCAGCAGCTTAGGGGGGTATGAAAAACTGTTTTTT
CASSLGGYEKLFF
>13|NA|TRBJ2-7|TRBV6-4|NA
TGTGCCAGCCAGAGCGGGTCGCGGAACGAGCAGTACTTC
CASQSGSRNEQYF
>13|NA|TRBJ1-2|TRBV12-3/TRBV12-4|NA
TGTGCCAGCAGAGAAGGCGTGGCCTATGGCTACACCTTC
CASREGVAYGYTF
>15|NA|TRBJ2-1|TRBV9|NA
TGTGCCAGCAGCGACCCGACAGGGAGGTACAATGAGCAGTTCTTC
CASSDPTGRYNEQFF
>15|NA|TRBJ2-7|TRBV30|NA
TGTGCCTGGAGTGTACAACTCCGGTGGACCTACGAGCAGTACTTC
CAWSVQLRWTYEQYF
>14|TRBD1|TRBJ1-5|TRBV20-1|NA
TGCAGTGCTAACAGGGGATTTGGCAATCAGCCCCAGCATTTT
CSANRGFGNQPQHF
>16|NA|TRBJ2-1|TRBV5-1|NA
TGCGCCAGCAGGCGGGGAGGCAGAAGCTCCTACAATGAGCAGTTCTTC
CASRRGGRSSYNEQFF
>15|TRBD2|TRBJ2-7|TRBV20-1|NA
TGCAGTGCTACTGATTTAGCGGGATTCTCCTACGAGCAGTACTTC
CSATDLAGFSYEQYF
>16|NA|TRBJ1-3|TRBV6-5|few
TGTGCCAGCAGTTACCTCGGACACGAATCTGGAAACACCATATATTTT
CASSYLGHESGNTIYF
>13|NA|TRBJ2-1|TRBV28|NA
TGTGCCAGCAGTTCCCCACTTGACAATGAGCAGTTCTTC
CASSSPLDNEQFF
>15|TRBD2|TRBJ2-7|TRBV30|NA
TGTGCCTGGAGGGGACTAGCGGTTCCCTCCTACGAGCAGTACTTC
CAWRGLAVPSYEQYF
>15|TRBD1|TRBJ1-2|TRBV14|NA
TGTGCCAGCAGCCAAGTGACAGGGTCTACCTATGGCTACACCTTC
CASSQVTGSTYGYTF
>14|TRBD2|TRBJ2-2|TRBV30|NA
TGTGCCTGGGGGGCCGGGGGGTACACCGGGGAGCTGTTTTTT
CAWGAGGYTGELFF
>15|NA|TRBJ2-3|TRBV11-3|NA
TGTGCCAGCAGCCCCCCTTCAGGGGGGACGAATACGCAGTATTTT
CASSPPSGGTNTQYF
>16|NA|TRBJ2-6|TRBV5-5|few
TGTGCCAGCAGTTCGGACGGGGGCTCTGGGGCCAACGTCCTGACTTTC
CASSSDGGSGANVLTF
>15|TRBD1|TRBJ2-7|TRBV3-1|NA
TGTGCCAGCAGCAGCCGGGACAGATTCGGCTACGAGCAGTACTTC
CASSSRDRFGYEQYF
>16|NA|TRBJ2-1|TRBV12-5|NA
TGTGCTAGTGGTTTGGGACAGGCTGGGGCCTACAATGAGCAGTTCTTC
CASGLGQAGAYNEQFF
>16|NA|TRBJ2-2|TRBV4-3|NA
TGCGCCAGCAGGAACCTGGGGGGCAGGGGCACCGGGGAGCTGTTTTTT
CASRNLGGRGTGELFF
>14|NA|TRBJ1-2|TRBV28|NA
TGTGCCAGCAGACCCCAGGGAGGGGTGTATGGCTACACCTTC
CASRPQGGVYGYTF
>16|TRBD1|TRBJ2-2|TRBV24-1|many
TGTGCCACCAGTGATCGGGACAGGGGGAACACCGGGGAGCTGTTTTTT
CATSDRDRGNTGELFF
>15|TRBD1|TRBJ1-2|TRBV9|few
TGTGCCAGCAGCGTATGGGACAGGGGGCGACAAGGCTACACCTTC
CASSVWDRGRQGYTF
>10|NA|TRBJ2-2|TRBV28|NA
TGTGCCAGCAGTCAACGGGAAGTGTTTTTT
CASSQREVFF
>15|NA|TRBJ1-6|TRBV28|few
TGTGCCAGCACCGGGGTGGGCTCCTATAATTCACCCCTCCACTTT
CASTGVGSYNSPLHF
>15|TRBD2|TRBJ2-7|TRBV4-1|NA
TGCGCCAGCAGCCAACACGGGACTAGCGGCTACGAGCAGTACTTC
CASSQHGTSGYEQYF
>15|TRBD1|TRBJ2-5|TRBV3-1|few
TGTGCCAGCAGCCAAGGGACAGGGATAGGAAAGACCCAGTACTTC
CASSQGTGIGKTQYF